These 19 T cell receptor beta chains came from one sample sequenced in a study of T cell changes during pregnancy in multiple sclerosis (dated by TCRdb to between 2018 and 2021). The library was obtained by the immunoSEQ multiplex PCR assay. TCRdb obtained this table from immuneACCESS and retained in-frame rearrangements with V and J assigned. These tables miss some clones; where compared with another copy, unresolved V genes account for less than half of the shortfall, and the remainder is unexplained. The sample has under 40,000 clones on record, over 80% of them singletons. In total, the top ten clones hold over 0.3% of the sample. The sequences come from CD4+ T cells from peripheral blood mononuclear cells, collected in the third trimester of pregnancy. The receptors were sampled from a female donor in good health, enrolled as a control in a pregnancy study.

The J gene is TRBJ2-7, the V gene TRBV11-2; 8 bases fit TRBD2. V lost 7 bases, J lost 4 bases, and 12 bases stayed unmatched. The CDR3 is made up of 15 amino acids. Germline V lookup: CDR1 SGHAT, CDR2 FQNNGV. CDR3 sequence reads: CASTKLVAGLYEQYF. The CDR3 DNA is TGTGCCAGCACCAAATTGGTAGCGGGGTTGTACGAGCAGTACTTC.

This clone has a handful of counts. The gene calls are TRBV6-5 and TRBJ2-1; D might be TRBD2 (5 bases). Germline CDR1 and CDR2: MNHEY and SVGAGI. The ends were cut back, 3 bases at V and 0 bases at J, with 9 bases in the middle. The CDR3 runs 15 residues. In DNA form, the CDR3 reads TGTGCCAGCAGTTATCGGGATATCTCCTACAATGAGCAGTTCTTC. Its protein product is CASSYRDISYNEQFF.

The chain links TRBV6-1 to TRBJ2-7; 10 bases agree with TRBD1. The CDR3 contains 14 residues. J gave up 6 bases and V 4 bases, and 6 bases lay outside the gene matches. Looked up from germline, CDR1 is MNHNS and CDR2 is SASEGT. The CDR3 region is CASSVGDRGFEQYF. In nucleotides, the CDR3 is TGTGCCAGCAGTGTAGGGGACAGGGGCTTCGAGCAGTACTTC.

V and J are TRBV7-8 and TRBJ1-1; 10 bases align to TRBD1. The junction had 4 bases not matched to a gene; V was cut back by 8 bases and J by 1 base. Looked up from germline, CDR1 is SGHVS and CDR2 is FQNEAQ. The CDR3 contains 14 residues. The CDR3 nucleotides read TGTGCCAGCGACAGGGGGCAGGGGAACACTGAAGCTTTCTTT. Its protein product is CASDRGQGNTEAFF.

This clone was recorded once. This sequence joins TRBV18 and TRBJ1-1; D gene uncertain. V was pared by 1 base and J by 2 bases, with 17 bases between. Germline CDR1 and CDR2: KGHSH and LQKENI. This CDR3 is built from 17 residues. CDR3 in DNA: TGTGCCAGCTCACCACTCCCACGCGGAGGGAGCAACACTGAAGCTTTCTTT. Protein product: CASSPLPRGGSNTEAFF.

V is TRBV2 and J is TRBJ2-3; tentatively, D is TRBD1 (6 bases). This CDR3 is 16 amino acids long. V was clipped by 6 bases and J by 4 bases, with 20 bases between them. Germline CDR1 is SNHLY and CDR2 is FYNNEI. This CDR3 is CASRRGLTRSPDTQYF. The CDR3 region has the DNA TGTGCCAGCAGAAGGGGGTTAACCCGATCACCAGATACGCAGTATTTT.

This chain links TRBV18 with TRBJ2-3; D may be TRBD2 (5 bases). Between the trimmed V and J ends, which lost 0 bases and 2 bases, there was a span of 9 bases. Germline V CDR1 and CDR2: KGHSH, LQKENI. CDR3 length: 15 amino acids. The CDR3 sequence is CASSPPDFLTDTQYF. In DNA form, the CDR3 reads TGTGCCAGCTCACCACCGGACTTCCTCACAGATACGCAGTATTTT. The complete variable domain, with remaining parts taken from reference TRBV18 and TRBJ2-3, reads NAGVMQNPRHLVRRRGQEARLRCSPMKGHSHVYWYRQLPEEGLKFMVYLQKENIIDESGMPKERFSAEFPKEGPSILRIQQVVRGDSAAYFCASSPPDFLTDTQYFGPGTRLTVL.

There are a few counts of this clone. The J gene is TRBJ2-1, the V gene TRBV11-2; TRBD2 is a possible D gene (5 bases). V gave up 0 bases and J gave up 10 bases, with 10 bases separating them. The CDR3 has 13 residues. CDR1 is SGHAT, CDR2 FQNNGV, per germline. This chain's CDR3 is CASSLESGSEQFF. The CDR3 DNA reads as TGTGCCAGCAGCTTAGAAAGCGGCAGCGAGCAGTTCTTC.

CDR3 DNA: TGTGCCAGCAGCCCCGGACAGGGGCAAGAGACCCAGTACTTC. Translation: CASSPGQGQETQYF. The genes are TRBV7-2 and TRBJ2-5, with 9 bases aligning to TRBD1. Germline lookup yields CDR1 SGHTA and CDR2 FQGNSA. V dropped 5 bases and J dropped 2; count of bases not matched to a gene: 3. The CDR3 sequence is 14 residues long.

The chain uses TRBV13 and TRBJ2-7; 10 positions agree with TRBD2. Germline CDR1 and CDR2: PRHDT and FYEKMQ (reference sequence). This CDR3 region has 16 residues. The V and J ends lost 5 bases and 1 base, in that order; junction bases with no gene match: 8. The chain's CDR3 is CASSPPSGRVSYEQYF. The CDR3 nucleotides read TGTGCCAGCAGCCCTCCCAGCGGGAGGGTTTCCTACGAGCAGTACTTC.

The V gene is TRBV6-4, the J gene TRBJ2-1, with 7 positions matching TRBD2. Trimming took 5 bases from V and 6 from J; bases not matched to a gene: 4. The germline V gene encodes CDR1 MRHNA and CDR2 SNTAGT. This CDR3 region has 13 residues. The CDR3 nucleotides are TGTGCCAGCAGTACCGGGACTACCAATGAGCAGTTCTTC. Amino acids: CASSTGTTNEQFF.

The chain's CDR3 is CASSTNSEPQHF. The CDR3 region has the DNA TGTGCCAGCAGCACGAACTCGGAGCCCCAGCATTTT. The chain carries TRBV5-6 and TRBJ1-5, with D unclear. Trimming took off 4 bases at V and 8 bases at J, with 10 bases between the two ends. The length of the CDR3 is 12 residues. Germline V CDR1 and CDR2: SGHDT, YYEEEE. Full variable domain (missing parts from reference TRBV5-6 and TRBJ1-5): DAGVTQSPTHLIKTRGQQVTLRCSPKSGHDTVSWYQQALGQGPQFIFQYYEEEERQRGNFPDRFSGHQFPNYSSELNVNALLLGDSALYLCASSTNSEPQHFGDGTRLSIL.

CDR3 sequence: CASSSRDSTDTQYF. The CDR3 DNA reads TGTGCCAGCTCCTCCCGGGATAGCACAGATACGCAGTATTTT. This chain joins TRBV6-1 and TRBJ2-3; perhaps TRBD2 as D (5 bases). V was trimmed by 8 bases and J by 0 bases, leaving 12 bases between them. This CDR3 has 14 residues. CDR1 is MNHNS, CDR2 SASEGT, per germline.

The chain employs TRBV2 and TRBJ1-2; no clear D. V was shortened by 11 bases and J by 4 bases, with 14 bases between the two germline ends. Germline V gene lookup returns CDR1 SNHLY and CDR2 FYNNEI. The CDR3 length is 12 residues. CDR3 loop: CASVVRGYGYTF. The CDR3 region has the DNA TGTGCCTCGGTAGTTCGGGGCTATGGCTACACCTTC.

The rearrangement uses TRBV7-3 and TRBJ2-3; D is unclear. From germline, CDR1 is SGHTA and CDR2 FQGTGA. There are 13 residues in the CDR3. Trimming shortened V by 1 base and J by 6 bases, and 8 bases separated the two germline ends. The DNA for the CDR3 is TGTGCCAGCAGCTTAATGGCATCGGATACGCAGTATTTT. Its protein is CASSLMASDTQYF.

This sequence joins TRBV9 and TRBJ2-1, with unresolved D. The CDR3 extends over 16 amino acids. Germline V CDR1 and CDR2: SGDLS, YYNGEE. V was cut by 0 bases and J by 2 bases, with 12 bases left in between. The CDR3 spells CASSVGPGLTYNEQFF. DNA for the CDR3: TGTGCCAGCAGCGTAGGGCCAGGCCTCACCTACAATGAGCAGTTCTTC.

CDR3 residues: CASSLPPGVGRTDTQYF. CDR3 DNA: TGTGCCAGCAGTTTACCACCGGGGGTAGGTCGCACAGATACGCAGTATTTT. The chain is built from TRBV27 and TRBJ2-3; possible D gene TRBD2, 6 bases. This CDR3 is built from 17 residues. Between the trimmed V and J ends, which lost 2 bases and 1 base, there was a span of 16 bases. CDR1 MNHEY and CDR2 SMNVEV come from the germline V gene (reference sequence).

This clone was seen just once. The chain carries TRBV2 and TRBJ2-7; TRBD1 matches at 10 bases. V was pared by 5 bases and J by 6 bases, with 7 bases of the junction left unmatched. The CDR3 length is 14 residues. Per germline, CDR1 SNHLY and CDR2 FYNNEI. The chain's CDR3 is CASSRQGARGEQYF. For the CDR3, the DNA is TGTGCCAGCAGTAGACAGGGGGCGCGTGGCGAGCAGTACTTC.

DNA of the CDR3: TGTGCCAGCAGTGAAGTGAGGAACTATGGCTACACCTTC. As protein: CASSEVRNYGYTF. This rearrangement joins TRBV2 to TRBJ1-2; no clear D gene. The CDR3 extends over 13 amino acids. V was clipped by 1 base and J by 2 bases, with 5 bases between them. In germline, CDR1 is SNHLY, CDR2 FYNNEI.